One and the same sample provided the 15 T cell receptor beta chains below, sequenced in a study of T cells in Graves' hyperthyroidism and ophthalmopathy. RNA transcripts provided the source from which TCR beta CDR3 regions were amplified. First-round RT-PCR targeting the TCR CDR3 was performed with the HTBI primer set. TCRdb processed the multiplex PCR reads anew with MiXCR; each CDR3 protein has one entry. The repertoire holds roughly 350,000 distinct CDR3 sequences, about 14% seen once, with about 18% in the top ten. The sample was blood. These receptors originate from a woman aged 25-40 years with Graves' ophthalmopathy.

This rearrangement joins TRBV6-2 or TRBV6-3 to TRBJ1-5, with D tentatively TRBD1 (5 bases). Germline CDR1 MNHEY, CDR2 SVGEGT. The CDR3 runs to 15 residues. Trimming removed 9 bases at V and 2 bases at J, with 17 bases between. The CDR3 DNA sequence: TGTGCCAGTGAGGAGGGGCCACCGGGCAATCAGCCCCAGCATTTT. This gives the protein CASEEGPPGNQPQHF.

This clonotype was detected ten times or more. The V and J genes are TRBV12-3 or TRBV12-4 and TRBJ1-6; 8 nucleotides align to TRBD1. The CDR3 covers 14 residues. V shed 5 bases, J shed 7 bases, and the junction held 4 bases outside the gene matches. The CDR3 sequence is CASSEQGGNSPLHF. The CDR3, as DNA: TGTGCCAGCAGTGAACAGGGGGGGAATTCACCCCTCCACTTT.

V and J are TRBV10-3 and TRBJ1-2, with 7 positions matching TRBD1. The CDR3 is 14 residues long. V was pared by 7 bases and J by 0 bases, with 5 bases of the junction left unmatched. Germline CDR1 and CDR2: ENHRY and SYGVKD. CDR3 sequence (DNA): TGTGCCATCACTGGGACAGACTCTAACTATGGCTACACCTTC. Translated: CAITGTDSNYGYTF.

This clonotype has ten or more counts. The rearrangement links TRBV5-5 to TRBJ1-1; 7 bases match TRBD1. Germline CDR1 is SGHKS and CDR2 is YYEKEE (reference sequence). The CDR3 runs 15 residues. The V and J ends lost 2 bases and 1 base, in that order; junction bases with no gene match: 5. This CDR3 is CASSFRDSPNTEAFF. For the CDR3, the DNA is TGTGCCAGCAGCTTTAGGGACAGCCCGAACACTGAAGCTTTCTTT.

This clonotype was detected many times. The chain joins TRBV7-3 to TRBJ2-5; 7 bases fit TRBD2. This CDR3 spans 16 amino acids. V trimming: 2 bases; J trimming: 5 bases; junction bases outside the gene matches: 11. CDR1 SGHTA and CDR2 FQGTGA come from the germline V gene. CDR3 bases: TGTGCCAGCAGCTTACTGGCGGGGGAGCATAGGGAGACCCAGTACTTC. Translated, it gives CASSLLAGEHRETQYF.

At least ten counts were recorded for this clonotype. The chain has TRBV27 and TRBJ1-6; maybe TRBD1 (5 bases). The V gene lost 10 bases and the J gene lost 7 bases, with 17 bases spanning the gap. Germline-derived CDR1 and CDR2 are MNHEY and SMNVEV (reference sequence). This CDR3 has 14 residues. CDR3 coding DNA: TGTGCCACCCGGGGGGGACCGTTAAATTCACCCCTCCACTTT. It is translated as CATRGGPLNSPLHF.

This clonotype has at least ten counts. The rearrangement uses TRBV28 and TRBJ2-1; 12 nucleotides match TRBD2. CDR3 length equals 16 residues. Germline lookup yields CDR1 MDHEN and CDR2 SYDVKM. V gave up 2 bases and J gave up 4 bases; unmatched junction bases: 3. CDR3 DNA sequence: TGTGCCAGCAGTTTACTAGCGGGGGGGATATACAATGAGCAGTTCTTC. It codes for CASSLLAGGIYNEQFF. The variable domain in full, completed from reference TRBV28 and TRBJ2-1, reads DVKVTQSSRYLVKRTGEKVFLECVQDMDHENMFWYRQDPGLGLRLIYFSYDVKMKEKGDIPEGYSVSREKKERFSLILESASTNQTSMYLCASSLLAGGIYNEQFFGPGTRLTVL.

This clonotype was seen repeatedly, ten times or more. The chain is built from TRBV7-3 and TRBJ2-3; no clear D. Per germline, CDR1 SGHTA and CDR2 FQGTGA. CDR3 size: 15 residues. The V gene lost 5 bases and the J gene lost 1 base, with 13 bases spanning the gap. The CDR3 nucleotides read TGTGCCAGCAGCGACCGAGGCAGCCGCACAGATACGCAGTATTTT. This encodes CASSDRGSRTDTQYF.

CDR3 in DNA: TGCAGTACCCGTCTAGCGGGGGCCTATGAGCAGTTCTTC. Its translation: CSTRLAGAYEQFF. The V and J genes are TRBV20-1 and TRBJ2-1; 10 bases match TRBD2. The V gene's germline CDR1 is DFQATT and CDR2 SNEGSKA (reference sequence). The CDR3 spans 13 residues. J gave up 8 bases and V 8 bases, and 9 bases lay outside the gene matches.

This clonotype showed up many times. The chain is built from TRBV20-1 and TRBJ2-1, with 10 bases identical to TRBD1. V lost 4 bases, J lost 2 bases, and 5 bases stayed unmatched. The germline CDR1 and CDR2 sequences are DFQATT and SNEGSKA (reference sequence). CDR3 length: 15 residues. The CDR3 spells CSATGTGVPYNEQFF. The CDR3 DNA follows: TGCAGTGCTACCGGGACAGGGGTACCCTACAATGAGCAGTTCTTC.

Turning to this clonotype: This may stem from a read error, because a much larger clone lies one nucleotide away. The chain has TRBV28 and TRBJ1-3; D unclear. CDR3 length: 13 amino acids. The germline V and J ends were trimmed by 2 bases and 6 bases, with 8 bases remaining between them. Germline V gene lookup returns CDR1 MDHEN and CDR2 SYDVKM. In nucleotides, the CDR3 is TGTGCCAGCAGTTTAACCGACTTAAACACCATATATTTT. Residues: CASSLTDLNTIYF.

The sample holds a few counts of this clonotype. This chain's CDR3 is CASSFLGQGAGGYTF. DNA of the CDR3: TGTGCCAGCAGCTTCTTGGGACAGGGGGCGGGAGGCTACACCTTC. This rearrangement joins TRBV7-9 to TRBJ1-2; 12 nucleotides match TRBD1. CDR1 is SEHNR and CDR2 is FQNEAQ in the germline V gene (reference sequence). Trimming took 3 bases from V and 8 from J; bases not matched to a gene: 7. The CDR3 runs to 15 residues.

This clonotype has a count of ten or more. The V gene is TRBV3-1, the J gene TRBJ1-2, with TRBD1 matching 7 bases. Looked up from germline, CDR1 is LGHDT and CDR2 is YNNKEL (reference sequence). Trimming removed 0 bases from V and 7 bases from J; junction bases left unmatched: 14. The CDR3 is 17 amino acids. CDR3 DNA: TGTGCCAGCAGCCAAGACCCTGGCCTGGGACAGTTGGGTGGCTACACCTTC. Translation gives CASSQDPGLGQLGGYTF.

This clonotype occurred many times. The CDR3 DNA sequence: TGCAGTGCAAGGGGTGCGTCCGGGGGGAACACTGAAGCTTTCTTT. Its translation: CSARGASGGNTEAFF. V usage is TRBV20-1 and J usage is TRBJ1-1; tentative D call: TRBD1 (5 bases). Between the trimmed V and J ends, which lost 6 bases and 1 base, there was a span of 18 bases. The CDR3 has 15 residues. CDR1 is DFQATT and CDR2 is SNEGSKA in the germline V gene (reference sequence).

The chain carries TRBV19 and TRBJ2-7; 9 nucleotides match TRBD1. CDR3 length: 15 residues. The trim removed 5 bases at V and 4 bases at J, leaving 9 bases unmatched. CDR1 LNHDA and CDR2 SQIVND come from the germline V gene (reference sequence). The CDR3 protein is CASSLGQGTAYEQYF. CDR3 nucleotides: TGTGCCAGTAGTCTAGGACAGGGGACGGCGTACGAGCAGTACTTC. The whole variable domain, remainder taken from reference TRBV19 and TRBJ2-7, is DGGITQSPKYLFRKEGQNVTLSCEQNLNHDAMYWYRQDPGQGLRLIYYSQIVNDFQKGDIAEGYSVSREKKESFPLTVTSAQKNPTAFYLCASSLGQGTAYEQYFGPGTRLTVT.